This T cell receptor (beta chain) was captured in a study of shared clonotypes between healthy human individuals. Study at large: CD4 naive and CD4 memory each took three plates per donor, while CD8 naive took two and CD8 memory one.

Of note for this clone: Its antigen is unknown.

This CDR3 is built from 15 residues. Germline V CDR1 and CDR2: SGHAT, FQNNGV. Trimming shortened V by 1 base and J by 3 bases, and 9 bases separated the two germline ends. Some clones are missing from TCRdb's copy, which holds only in-frame ones; the method was immunoSEQ multiplex PCR. The sample has about 510,000 clones, 90% to 96% seen once; the top ten hold roughly 0.06%. Study-wide findings and caveats: It was only blood that was sampled, and tissue repertoires likely differ.

The sequence was collected from a woman aged 25-40 years in good health. This chain links TRBV11-2 with TRBJ2-2, with D perhaps matching TRBD2 (6 bases). The sequencing sample was made of naive CD4+ T cells sorted from blood. As for subset: CD45RA+ positively selected. CDR3 amino acids: CASSLVPSDTGELFF. The CDR3 coding sequence is TGTGCCAGCAGCTTAGTCCCTAGCGACACCGGGGAGCTGTTTTTT.